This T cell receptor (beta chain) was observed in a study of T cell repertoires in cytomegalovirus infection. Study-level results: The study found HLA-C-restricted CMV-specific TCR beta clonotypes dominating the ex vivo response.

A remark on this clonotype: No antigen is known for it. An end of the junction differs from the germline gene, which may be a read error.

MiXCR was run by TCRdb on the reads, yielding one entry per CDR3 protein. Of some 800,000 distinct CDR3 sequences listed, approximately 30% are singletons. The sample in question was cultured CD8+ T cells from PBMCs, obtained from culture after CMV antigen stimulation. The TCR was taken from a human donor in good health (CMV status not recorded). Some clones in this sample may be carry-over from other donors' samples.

CDR3 bases: TGTGCCAGCAGTTTCGACTGGGCTGAACCTTTCTTT. This gives the protein CASSFDWAEPFF. V gene TRBV6-5 combines with J gene TRBJ1-1; no clear D. Per the germline V gene, CDR1 is MNHEY and CDR2 is SVGAGI. The CDR3 runs to 12 residues.